The 4 T cell receptor beta chains listed next were all sequenced from one sample in a study of blood T cell repertoires in COVID-19. Produced via immunoSEQ multiplex PCR; TCRdb's table is partial and in-frame only. In the table there are roughly 70,000 clones, over 75% of which are singletons. Sequencing was carried out using peripheral blood. The receptors shown here come from a woman aged 55-69 years with acute or convalescent COVID-19.

This chain's CDR3 is CAGSSYNSPLHF. DNA for the CDR3: TGTGCCGGTAGCTCCTATAATTCACCCCTCCACTTT. The genes are TRBV6-6 and TRBJ1-6; D unclear. Germline loops: CDR1 MNHNY, CDR2 SVGAGI (reference sequence). The CDR3 spans 12 residues. Trimming removed 11 bases at V and 0 bases at J, with 5 bases between.

This chain joins TRBV5-1 and TRBJ2-3, with 9 bases aligning to TRBD2. Germline-derived CDR1 and CDR2 are SGHRS and YFSETQ. V dropped 4 bases and J dropped 2; count of bases not matched to a gene: 5. This CDR3 contains 15 residues. The CDR3 loop is CASSLPSGTTDTQYF. CDR3 sequence (DNA): TGCGCCAGCAGCCTACCTAGCGGGACCACAGATACGCAGTATTTT. The variable domain in full, completed from reference TRBV5-1 and TRBJ2-3, reads KAGVTQTPRYLIKTRGQQVTLSCSPISGHRSVSWYQQTPGQGLQFLFEYFSETQRNKGNFPGRFSGRQFSNSRSEMNVSTLELGDSALYLCASSLPSGTTDTQYFGPGTRLTVL.

This clone was counted only a few times. The CDR3 DNA sequence: TGTGCCAGCAGCCTTTCGGGTACCGGGGAGCTGTTTTTT. Residues: CASSLSGTGELFF. The chain has TRBV3-1 (or the pseudogene TRBV3-2) and TRBJ2-2; D is undetermined. This CDR3 is built from 13 residues. Trimming took off 4 bases at V and 5 bases at J, with 8 bases between the two ends. Germline values: CDR1 LGHDT, CDR2 YNNKEL (reference sequence).

This chain uses TRBV19 with TRBJ2-2; 7 nucleotides agree with TRBD2. This CDR3 spans 15 amino acids. CDR1 and CDR2 (germline): LNHDA, SQIVND (reference sequence). After removal of 5 bases from V and 4 bases from J, the junction contained 7 bases not matched to a gene. The CDR3 DNA sequence: TGTGCCAGTAGTCATTCGTCGGGAGGCACCGGGGAGCTGTTTTTT. This sequence encodes CASSHSSGGTGELFF. The variable domain in full, completed from reference TRBV19 and TRBJ2-2, reads DGGITQSPKYLFRKEGQNVTLSCEQNLNHDAMYWYRQDPGQGLRLIYYSQIVNDFQKGDIAEGYSVSREKKESFPLTVTSAQKNPTAFYLCASSHSSGGTGELFFGEGSRLTVL.